This TCR beta chain was sequenced in a study of pediatric ulcerative colitis. Study information: Ulcerative colitis patients had pancolitis or left-sided colitis, with confirming histology. Overall study results and limits: Blood samples from two patients yielded substantially fewer templates and were excluded from blood-rectal overlap analysis. No controls had the two rectal clonotypes shared by ulcerative colitis patients.

This CDR3 comprises 14 residues. V was trimmed by 2 bases and J by 2 bases, leaving 9 bases between them. The rectum was sampled with one to two pinch biopsies at colonoscopy. This was a survey-level run. Data came from immunoSEQ multiplex PCR; TCRdb stores just in-frame clones and leaves some out. The sample shows under 20,000 clones, approximately 69% of them seen only once. Of note for this clone: The antigen remains undetermined.

Sequenced: gut tissue. The origin of this receptor is a girl aged 10 to 17 with moderate ulcerative colitis. J is TRBJ2-5 and V is TRBV23-1; D call uncertain. TRBV23-1 is labeled an ORF, and its function is uncertain. CDR3 sequence (DNA): TGCGCCAGCAGTCAAGGTTTTCAGCAAGAGACCCAGTACTTC. It encodes CASSQGFQQETQYF.